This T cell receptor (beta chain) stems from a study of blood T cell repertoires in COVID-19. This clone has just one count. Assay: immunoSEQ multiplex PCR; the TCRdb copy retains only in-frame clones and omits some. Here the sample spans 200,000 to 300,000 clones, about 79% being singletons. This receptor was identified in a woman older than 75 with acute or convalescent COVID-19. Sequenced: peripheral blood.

CDR3 nucleotides: TGTGCCAGTAGTCCCACGGACAGCGCGCGAAATCAGCCCCAGCATTTT. This codes for CASSPTDSARNQPQHF. V gene TRBV19 combines with J gene TRBJ1-5, with D perhaps matching TRBD1 (6 bases). V lost 5 bases and J 4 bases, leaving 18 bases between the germline ends. CDR3 length: 16 amino acids. Germline V lookup: CDR1 LNHDA, CDR2 SQIVND (reference sequence).